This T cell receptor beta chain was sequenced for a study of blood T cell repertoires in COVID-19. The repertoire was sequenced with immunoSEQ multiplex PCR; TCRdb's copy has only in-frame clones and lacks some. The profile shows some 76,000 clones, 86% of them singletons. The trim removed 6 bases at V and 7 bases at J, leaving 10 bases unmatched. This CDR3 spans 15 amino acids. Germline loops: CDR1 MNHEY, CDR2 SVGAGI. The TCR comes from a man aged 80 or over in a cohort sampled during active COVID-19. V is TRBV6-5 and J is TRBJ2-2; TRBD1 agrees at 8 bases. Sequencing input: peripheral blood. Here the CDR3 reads CASRTGDRGHGELFF. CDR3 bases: TGTGCCAGCAGGACTGGAGACAGGGGCCACGGGGAGCTGTTTTTT.